This T cell receptor beta chain was captured by sequencing in a study of blood T cell repertoires in COVID-19. Germline V gives CDR1 LNHDA, CDR2 SQIVND (reference sequence). V shed 8 bases, J shed 4 bases, and the junction held 8 bases outside the gene matches. The length of the CDR3 is 14 residues. The assay was immunoSEQ multiplex PCR, and TCRdb's table has in-frame clones only and misses some. This sample has over 200,000 clones, with around 86% found just once. The sample taken for sequencing was peripheral blood. The source is a human donor in a cohort sampled during active COVID-19. This rearrangement joins TRBV19 to TRBJ2-1; 7 bases are shared with TRBD2. The CDR3 sequence is CASEEGREYNEQFF. CDR3 DNA: TGTGCCAGTGAGGAGGGGCGGGAGTACAATGAGCAGTTCTTC. The full variable domain, with the rest looked up from reference TRBV19 and TRBJ2-1, is DGGITQSPKYLFRKEGQNVTLSCEQNLNHDAMYWYRQDPGQGLRLIYYSQIVNDFQKGDIAEGYSVSREKKESFPLTVTSAQKNPTAFYLCASEEGREYNEQFFGPGTRLTVL.